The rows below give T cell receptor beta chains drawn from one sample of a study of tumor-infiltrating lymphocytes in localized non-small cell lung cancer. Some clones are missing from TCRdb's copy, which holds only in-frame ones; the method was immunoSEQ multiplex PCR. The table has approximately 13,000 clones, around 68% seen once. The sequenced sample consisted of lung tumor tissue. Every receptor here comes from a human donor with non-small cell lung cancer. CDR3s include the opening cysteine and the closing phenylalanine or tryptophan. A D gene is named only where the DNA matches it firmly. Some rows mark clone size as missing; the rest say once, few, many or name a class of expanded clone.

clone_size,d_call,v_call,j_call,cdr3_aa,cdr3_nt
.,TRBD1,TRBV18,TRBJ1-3,CASSPFGQGDSGNTIYF,TGTGCCAGCTCACCCTTCGGACAGGGGGACTCTGGAAACACCATATATTTT
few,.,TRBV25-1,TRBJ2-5,CASSDPGETQYF,TGTGCCAGCAGTGACCCGGGTGAGACCCAGTACTTC
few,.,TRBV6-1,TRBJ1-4,CASKKAATNEKLFF,TGTGCCAGCAAGAAGGCAGCAACTAATGAAAAACTGTTTTTT
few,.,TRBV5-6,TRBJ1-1,CASSLLDRGTNTEAFF,TGTGCCAGCAGCTTACTGGACCGAGGGACAAACACTGAAGCTTTCTTT
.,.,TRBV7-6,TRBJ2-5,CASSLEATQTYQETQYF,TGTGCCAGCAGCTTAGAGGCGACACAGACGTACCAAGAGACCCAGTACTTC
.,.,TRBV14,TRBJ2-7,CASTKFTGPSYEQYF,TGTGCCAGCACAAAATTCACAGGGCCCTCCTACGAGCAGTACTTC
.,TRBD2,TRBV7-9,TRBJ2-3,CASSLGLAGADTQYF,TGTGCCAGCAGCTTAGGACTAGCGGGGGCAGATACGCAGTATTTT
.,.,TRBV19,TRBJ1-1,CASSSPRQNTEAFF,TGTGCCAGTAGTAGCCCGAGACAGAACACTGAAGCTTTCTTT
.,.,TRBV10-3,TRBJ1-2,CAISESETNYGYTF,TGTGCCATCAGTGAGTCGGAGACTAACTATGGCTACACCTTC
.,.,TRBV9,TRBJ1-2,CASSVSGAGYTF,TGTGCCAGCAGCGTATCAGGGGCTGGCTACACCTTC
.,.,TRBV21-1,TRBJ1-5,CGGWVSSNQPQHF,TGTGGTGGGTGGGTCAGTAGCAATCAGCCCCAGCATTTT
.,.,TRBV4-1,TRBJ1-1,CASSQDLPGINTEAFF,TGCGCCAGCAGCCAAGATCTTCCTGGGATTAACACTGAAGCTTTCTTT
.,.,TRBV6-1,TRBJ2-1,CASIQDSSSYNEQFF,TGTGCCAGCATACAGGACAGCAGCTCCTACAATGAGCAGTTCTTC
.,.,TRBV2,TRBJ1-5,CASRTGQPRDQPQHF,TGTGCCAGCAGAACTGGACAGCCACGTGATCAGCCCCAGCATTTT
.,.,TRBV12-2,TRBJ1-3,CASRVQTLPPGNTIYF,TGTGCAAGTCGCGTCCAGACCTTGCCCCCTGGAAACACCATATATTTT
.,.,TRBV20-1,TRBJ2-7,CSAGVGYEQYF,TGCAGTGCTGGGGTGGGCTACGAGCAGTACTTC
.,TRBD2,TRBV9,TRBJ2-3,CASSVGGGGASDTQYF,TGTGCCAGCAGCGTAGGTGGCGGGGGGGCCTCTGATACGCAGTATTTT
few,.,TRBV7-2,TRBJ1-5,CASSLAGGAGQPQHF,TGTGCCAGCAGCTTAGCGGGAGGCGCGGGGCAGCCCCAGCATTTT
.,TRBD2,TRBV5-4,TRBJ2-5,CASSQLASGGQETQYF,TGTGCCAGCAGCCAATTGGCTAGCGGGGGGCAAGAGACCCAGTACTTC
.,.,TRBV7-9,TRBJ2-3,CASSLESAGFTDTQYF,TGTGCCAGCAGCTTAGAAAGCGCAGGGTTCACAGATACGCAGTATTTT
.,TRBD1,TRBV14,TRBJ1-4,CASSQVGQGYEKLFF,TGTGCCAGCAGCCAAGTGGGACAGGGGTATGAAAAACTGTTTTTT
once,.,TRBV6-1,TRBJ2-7,CASSERFEQYF,TGTGCCAGCAGTGAAAGGTTCGAGCAGTACTTC
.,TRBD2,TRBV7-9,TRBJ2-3,CASSLGTSGSTDTQYF,TGTGCCAGCAGCCTCGGGACTAGCGGAAGCACAGATACGCAGTATTTT
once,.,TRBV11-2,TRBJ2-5,CASSLGHRETQYF,TGTGCCAGCAGCCTAGGACATCGAGAGACCCAGTACTTC
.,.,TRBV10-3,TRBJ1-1,CAISELGNTEAFF,TGTGCCATCAGTGAGTTGGGGAACACTGAAGCTTTCTTT
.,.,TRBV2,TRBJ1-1,CASSAVDTTNTEAFF,TGTGCCAGCAGTGCCGTGGACACTACTAACACTGAAGCTTTCTTT
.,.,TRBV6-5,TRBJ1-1,CASSYIVDGGEAFF,TGTGCCAGCAGCTATATAGTCGACGGAGGAGAAGCTTTCTTT
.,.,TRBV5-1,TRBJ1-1,CASSLRGGNTEAFF,TGCGCCAGCAGCTTGCGAGGCGGAAACACTGAAGCTTTCTTT
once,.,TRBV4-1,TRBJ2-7,CASSQGTGYEQYF,TGCGCCAGCAGCCAAGGGACGGGGTACGAGCAGTACTTC
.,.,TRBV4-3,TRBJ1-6,CASSQVQQGGSPLHF,TGCGCCAGCAGCCAAGTACAACAGGGTGGTTCACCCCTCCACTTT
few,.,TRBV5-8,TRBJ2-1,CASSWGSGNEQFF,TGTGCCAGCAGTTGGGGGAGCGGCAATGAGCAGTTCTTC
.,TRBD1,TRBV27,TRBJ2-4,CASSPGQGRDIQYF,TGTGCCAGCAGTCCGGGACAGGGGCGGGACATTCAGTACTTC
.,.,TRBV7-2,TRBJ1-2,CASSPDSPGYYGYTF,TGTGCCAGCAGCCCAGATAGCCCAGGCTACTATGGCTACACCTTC
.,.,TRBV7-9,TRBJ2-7,CASSRPLYEQYF,TGTGCCAGCAGCAGACCCCTCTACGAGCAGTACTTC
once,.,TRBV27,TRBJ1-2,CASSSLGDGYTF,TGTGCCAGCAGTTCCCTGGGGGATGGCTACACCTTC
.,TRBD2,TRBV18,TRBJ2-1,CASSLLAGGLYNEQFF,TGTGCCAGCTCATTACTAGCGGGGGGACTATACAATGAGCAGTTCTTC
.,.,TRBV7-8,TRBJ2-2,CASSPTTSFTGELFF,TGTGCCAGCAGCCCGACGACCTCCTTCACCGGGGAGCTGTTTTTT
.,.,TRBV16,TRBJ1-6,CASSQSGNGNSPLHF,TGTGCCAGCAGCCAATCCGGGAACGGCAATTCACCCCTCCACTTT
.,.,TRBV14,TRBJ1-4,CASSQDSGEAKLFF,TGTGCCAGCAGCCAAGATAGTGGAGAAGCAAAACTGTTTTTT
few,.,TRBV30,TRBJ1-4,CAWDSYSGEKLFF,TGTGCCTGGGATAGCTACAGTGGTGAAAAACTGTTTTTT
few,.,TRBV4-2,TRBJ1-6,CASSQGAGIGNSPLHF,TGTGCCAGCAGCCAAGGGGCAGGGATCGGGAATTCACCCCTCCACTTT
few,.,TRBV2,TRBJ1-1,CASRPDRGRVNTEAFF,TGTGCCAGCAGACCCGACCGGGGGAGAGTGAACACTGAAGCTTTCTTT
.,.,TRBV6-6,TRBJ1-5,CASSWSTGFGNQPQHF,TGTGCCAGCAGTTGGTCGACAGGTTTTGGCAATCAGCCCCAGCATTTT
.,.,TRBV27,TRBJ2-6,CASSLDSSGANVLTF,TGTGCCAGCAGTTTAGACAGCTCTGGGGCCAACGTCCTGACTTTC
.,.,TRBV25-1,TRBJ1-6,CASTQGPTHNSPLHF,TGTGCCAGCACTCAGGGGCCAACCCATAATTCACCCCTCCACTTT
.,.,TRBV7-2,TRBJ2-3,CASSSGVDTQYF,TGTGCCAGCAGCTCAGGGGTAGATACGCAGTATTTT
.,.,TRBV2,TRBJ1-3,CASMGGNSGNTIYF,TGTGCCAGCATGGGGGGAAACTCTGGAAACACCATATATTTT
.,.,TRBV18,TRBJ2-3,CASTLDSDTQYF,TGTGCCAGCACCCTAGATTCAGATACGCAGTATTTT
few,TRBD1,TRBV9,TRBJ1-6,CASSVSGTGDSSPLHF,TGTGCCAGCAGCGTGTCTGGGACAGGGGATTCTTCACCCCTCCACTTT
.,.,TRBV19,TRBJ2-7,CASSIARGQGLYEQYF,TGTGCCAGTAGTATAGCCCGGGGGCAAGGGCTCTACGAGCAGTACTTC
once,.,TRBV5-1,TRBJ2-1,CASSLMDSPGNEQFF,TGCGCCAGCAGCTTGATGGACAGCCCTGGGAATGAGCAGTTCTTC
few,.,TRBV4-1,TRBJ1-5,CASSQVKGPSNQPQHF,TGCGCCAGCAGCCAAGTTAAGGGGCCGAGCAATCAGCCCCAGCATTTT
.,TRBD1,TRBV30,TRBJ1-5,CAWGTGQKYQPQHF,TGTGCCTGGGGGACAGGGCAGAAGTATCAGCCCCAGCATTTT
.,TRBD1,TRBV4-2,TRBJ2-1,CASSQGAGQGADEQFF,TGTGCCAGCAGCCAGGGGGCTGGACAGGGGGCTGATGAGCAGTTCTTC
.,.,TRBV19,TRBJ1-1,CASSQIMNTEAFF,TGTGCCAGTAGTCAGATTATGAACACTGAAGCTTTCTTT
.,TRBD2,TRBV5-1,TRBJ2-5,CASSSSGGFGETQYF,TGCGCCAGCAGTTCAAGCGGGGGGTTCGGAGAGACCCAGTACTTC
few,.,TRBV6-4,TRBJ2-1,CASVPPWAGRGNEQFF,TGTGCCAGCGTTCCACCCTGGGCGGGGCGGGGCAATGAGCAGTTCTTC
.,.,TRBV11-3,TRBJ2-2,CASSSSGHSTGELFF,TGTGCCAGCAGCTCCTCGGGACATAGCACCGGGGAGCTGTTTTTT